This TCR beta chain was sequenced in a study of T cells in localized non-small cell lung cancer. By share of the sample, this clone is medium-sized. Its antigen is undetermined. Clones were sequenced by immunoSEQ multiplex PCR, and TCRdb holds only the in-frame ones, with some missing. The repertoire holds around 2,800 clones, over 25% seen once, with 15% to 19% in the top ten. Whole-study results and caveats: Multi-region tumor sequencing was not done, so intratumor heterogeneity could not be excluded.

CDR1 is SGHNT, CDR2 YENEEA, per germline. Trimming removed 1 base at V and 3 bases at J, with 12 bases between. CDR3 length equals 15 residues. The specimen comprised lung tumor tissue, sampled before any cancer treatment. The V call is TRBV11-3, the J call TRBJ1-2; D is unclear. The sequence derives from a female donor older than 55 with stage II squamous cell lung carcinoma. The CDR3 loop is CASSLGRGPHYGYTF. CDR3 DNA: TGTGCCAGCAGCTTAGGTCGGGGTCCCCACTATGGCTACACCTTC.